This T cell receptor beta chain was documented in a study of shared clonotypes between healthy human individuals. Overall study context: Samples came from a couple of female and a few male donors aged 18 to 49.

Execution of the assay was at deep level. Sorted-subset replicate PCR reactions contained approximately 190 ng DNA, corresponding to some 30,000 T cell genomes. The method was immunoSEQ multiplex PCR; TCRdb's version includes in-frame clones alone and lacks a portion of them. The profile shows about 1 million clones, roughly 80% of them singletons. This CDR3 is 15 amino acids long. Trimming took 6 bases from V and 2 from J; bases not matched to a gene: 7. CDR1 and CDR2 from the germline V gene are MNHNY and SVGAGI (reference sequence). Notes on this clone: The antigen remains undetermined.

Whole-study findings and limits: On the whole, naive subsets had larger estimated richness than memory subsets had.

The J gene is TRBJ1-3, the V gene TRBV6-6, with 7 positions matching TRBD1. The clonotype originates from a man aged 18-30 years in good health. The sample taken for sequencing was memory CD4+ T cells sorted from blood. The subset here: CD45RA-negative fraction. This CDR3 reads CASSRQGTTGNTIYF. The CDR3 nucleotides are TGTGCCAGCAGCCGACAGGGTACTACTGGAAACACCATATATTTT.